The present entry profiles one T cell receptor beta chain with its context. Antigen unknown. Individual cDNA molecules had unique molecular identifiers attached to them by the library. Each CDR3 protein gets one entry after TCRdb re-called the RACE reads with MiXCR. The data contain approximately 400,000 distinct CDR3 sequences, approximately 5.1% of them singletons. The sample comes from a study of human T cells and chemical hapten exposure. About the research overall: Small discrepancies in pooled library volume mainly accounted for the varying TCR yields per sample.

Study results and caveats: A positive correlation with patch test score was shown by PT1 expanded TCR counts.

The sample's time point: patch test 1, 2 weeks after DPC sensitization. Noted treatment: therapeutic diphenylcyclopropenone sensitization with weekly scalp DPC. The template was total RNA from unfractionated whole blood. CDR3 length: 12 amino acids. Per germline, CDR1 MNHEY and CDR2 SMNVEV (reference sequence). Trimming stripped 5 bases from V and 2 bases from J, with 6 bases between. The rearrangement uses TRBV27 and TRBJ1-1; no firm D call. This material consisted of whole blood, taken in connection with sensitization to the hapten diphenylcyclopropenone (DPC). The sequence derives from a woman aged 45 to 65 with alopecia areata. Some clones in this sample may be carry-over from other donors' samples. CDR3 DNA: TGTGCCAGCAGTAGGGATAACACTGAAGCTTTCTTT. Its translation is CASSRDNTEAFF.